The T cell receptor beta chain described here comes from a study of blood T cell repertoires in COVID-19 (TCRdb year 2020). Broadly, across the study: Samples from collaborators originated in the United States, Italy and Spain and spanned both the acute and convalescent phases of COVID-19. The material from the prospective study consisted of cDNA or gDNA derived from T cells, B-cell-depleted T cells, or PBMCs. Subjects who had been exposed to COVID-19, were actively infected with it, or had recovered from it provided the deeply sampled blood TCRbeta repertoires that made up the dataset. The repertoires were made available in a free public database intended to serve as a resource for research on the immune response to SARS-CoV-2. Samples came from the ongoing ImmuneRACE study (first 160 participants) plus 1,254 subjects from 6 global collaborators. The sample metadata nearly always contained a de-identified subject ID, COVID-19 status, age in years and sex. Where available, HLA class I and class II types were obtained from metadata supplied by the sample provider rather than from assay-based typing.

Points the paper makes about the study in general: Clinical and demographic metadata were provided uncurated, with the amount varying by source and participant.

TCRbeta CDR3 regions were amplified from genomic DNA using the immunoSEQ Assay, a bias-controlled multiplex PCR. For the original study's pipeline: Within the assay, amplification of reference gene primers was used to estimate how many nucleated cells each sample contained. To quantify the absolute abundance of each unique TCRbeta CDR3 rearrangement, sequence reads were collapsed and filtered. For each sample, productive Simpson clonality was calculated by taking the square root of Simpson's diversity index across productive rearrangements. Entries here come from immuneACCESS through TCRdb and include only in-frame sequences with V and J called. Some clones fail to appear in such tables; in the studies checked, an unresolved V gene covers under half of the shortfall, and the cause of the remainder is unknown. V and J calls and clone size are those listed in that table; D and trimming were worked out from the DNA. The sample table records 85,000 to 100,000 clones; around nine tenths of these occur just once. The ten largest clonotypes hold around 2% of the sample.

As concerns this clone: Its antigen remains unidentified. No per-base quality is available; no much larger clone lies one base away.

CDR1 MNHEY and CDR2 SVGAGI were looked up in the germline V gene. Measured from the cysteine to the phenylalanine, the CDR3 is 16 residues long. The only DNA kept is the CDR3, 48 bases in frame from the first base. Unmatched junction bases come to 5, with V trimmed by 2 bases and J by 3 bases. One collaborating source in Seattle enrolled patients while the patients were actively infected and followed the patients over time throughout the course of disease. The collaborating institutions used their own protocols to collect whole blood in K2EDTA tubes. For TCRbeta analysis, collaborators shipped samples as frozen whole blood, isolated PBMCs, or DNA extracted from either of those sample types.

The clonotype was recovered from a man aged 50 to 59 with COVID-19, enrolled during active disease. The rearranged chain carries TRBV6-5 and TRBJ1-2; a stretch of 11 junction bases matches TRBD1. Sequencing was done on a sample of peripheral blood. The encoded CDR3 is CASSYKGQGGYYGYTF. The nucleotides read TGTGCCAGCAGTTACAAGGGACAGGGGGGGTACTATGGCTACACCTTC.